The present T cell receptor beta chain was sequenced within a study of blood T cell repertoires in COVID-19. Participants came from roughly 24 US areas, aged about 18 to 89 years. Produced via immunoSEQ multiplex PCR; TCRdb's table is partial and in-frame only. This table holds 300,000 or so clones, 70% to 90% found once. Sequencing was done on a sample of PBMCs or T cells enriched from blood (not recorded which). This TCR derives from a woman under 30 who had recovered from COVID-19.

The chain's CDR3 is CASSWGEEKLFF. The CDR3 nucleotides read TGTGCCAGCAGTTGGGGCGAAGAAAAACTGTTTTTT. V and J are TRBV28 and TRBJ1-4; possible D gene TRBD1, 5 bases. V was cut by 4 bases and J by 8 bases, with 8 bases left in between. Germline-derived CDR1 and CDR2 are MDHEN and SYDVKM. The CDR3 is made up of 12 amino acids.